The T cell receptor (beta chain) under discussion was sequenced for a study of blood T cell repertoires in COVID-19. Study at large: Researchers got acute and convalescent COVID-19 samples from the United States, Italy and Spain.

The method was immunoSEQ multiplex PCR; TCRdb's version includes in-frame clones alone and lacks a portion of them. The sample lists 290,000 or so clones, 91% occurring once. Material for sequencing was peripheral blood. This TCR came from a woman in her 30s with COVID-19, enrolled during active disease.

CDR3 sequence (DNA): TGTGCCAGTAGTTTATCGCGGGTGGGCGAGCAGTACTTC. Translating it yields CASSLSRVGEQYF. The chain is built from TRBV19 and TRBJ2-7; D might be TRBD2 (5 bases). Between the trimmed V and J ends, which lost 5 bases and 6 bases, there was a span of 14 bases. CDR3 length: 13 amino acids. Per germline, CDR1 LNHDA and CDR2 SQIVND (reference sequence).